The 32 T cell receptor beta chains below come from one sample, sequenced in a study of CD8 T cells in Susac syndrome. The authors reverse transcribed about 0.5 to 1 ug RNA with random hexamers. Each CDR3 protein gets one entry after TCRdb re-called the immunoSEQ multiplex PCR reads with MiXCR. The sample carries around 180,000 distinct CDR3 sequences, 85% to 95% recorded once. The specimen was CD8+ T cells from PBMCs. The receptors come from a human donor with multiple sclerosis.

V and J are TRBV24-1 and TRBJ2-7; D gene uncertain. Trimming removed 4 bases at V and 2 bases at J, with 11 bases between. The CDR3 is 14 residues long. Germline V gene data show CDR1 as KGHDR and CDR2 as SFDVKD. CDR3 nucleotides: TGTGCCACCAGTGAAAACTCTTATCCCTACGAGCAGTACTTC. Amino acid sequence: CATSENSYPYEQYF.

This chain links TRBV24-1 with TRBJ1-1; a weak D match, TRBD1 (6 bases). V was pared by 2 bases and J by 0 bases, with 12 bases between. CDR1 KGHDR and CDR2 SFDVKD come from the germline V gene. The CDR3 has 16 amino acids. CDR3 in DNA: TGTGCCACCAGTGATTCTCGACAGGTAATGAACACTGAAGCTTTCTTT. Translation gives CATSDSRQVMNTEAFF.

The genes are TRBV10-3 and TRBJ2-1; the D gene is possibly TRBD1 (5 bases). The CDR3 extends over 13 amino acids. The ends were cut back, 6 bases at V and 0 bases at J, with 6 bases in the middle. CDR1 ENHRY and CDR2 SYGVKD come from the germline V gene. CDR3 sequence (DNA): TGTGCCATCAGGACAGACTCCTACAATGAGCAGTTCTTC. This gives the protein CAIRTDSYNEQFF.

This rearrangement joins TRBV7-9 to TRBJ2-1; D may be TRBD2 (6 bases). With 6 bases removed from V and 4 bases from J, the gap between germline ends came to 25 bases. The CDR3 consists of 18 residues. Per germline, CDR1 SEHNR and CDR2 FQNEAQ (reference sequence). The CDR3 DNA is TGTGCCAGCAGAGGGGCGCCTAGCGAGAACAACGATTACAATGAGCAGTTCTTC. Translated: CASRGAPSENNDYNEQFF. The complete variable domain, with remaining parts taken from reference TRBV7-9 and TRBJ2-1, reads DTGVSQNPRHKITKRGQNVTFRCDPISEHNRLYWYRQTLGQGPEFLTYFQNEAQLEKSRLLSDRFSAERPKGSFSTLEIQRTEQGDSAMYLCASRGAPSENNDYNEQFFGPGTRLTVL.

The chain has TRBV3-1 and TRBJ1-1, with TRBD1 identical over 8 bases. Trimming cost V 2 bases and J 3 bases; bases outside gene matches: 8. Germline V gene sequence: CDR1 LGHDT, CDR2 YNNKEL (reference sequence). The CDR3 runs 16 residues. The CDR3: CASSQRSGGAYTEAFF. CDR3 sequence (DNA): TGTGCCAGCAGCCAAAGATCAGGGGGCGCGTACACTGAAGCTTTCTTT.

This chain joins TRBV20-1 and TRBJ2-3; the match to TRBD2 covers 12 bases. The V gene end was trimmed by 5 bases and the J gene end by 1 base; junction bases not matched to a gene: 13. CDR3 length: 18 residues. CDR1 and CDR2 (germline): DFQATT, SNEGSKA (reference sequence). The DNA for the CDR3 is TGCAGTGCTCCAGGATTCTACGGACTAGCGGGGCGCACAGATACGCAGTATTTT. Translated, it gives CSAPGFYGLAGRTDTQYF.

The rearrangement uses TRBV28 and TRBJ1-5, with a tentative D call TRBD1 (5 bases). Germline V gene lookup returns CDR1 MDHEN and CDR2 SYDVKM. V was shortened by 7 bases and J by 1 base, with 11 bases between the two germline ends. The CDR3 is 14 amino acids. CDR3 protein: CASTRVLSNQPQHF. The DNA for the CDR3 is TGTGCCAGCACCAGGGTCCTCAGCAATCAGCCCCAGCATTTT.

The chain uses TRBV10-2 and TRBJ2-5, with 9 bases fitting TRBD2. This CDR3 comprises 14 residues. Germline V gene sequence: CDR1 WSHSY, CDR2 SAAADI. V gave up 2 bases and J gave up 10 bases; unmatched junction bases: 8. DNA of the CDR3: TGCGCCAGCAGTGAGCCCGGGGGCGGGGGGGACCAGTACTTC. Translating gives CASSEPGGGGDQYF.

The chain is built from TRBV12-3 or TRBV12-4 and TRBJ1-2; a possible D gene is TRBD1 (6 bases). The CDR3 sequence is 14 residues long. The ends were cut back, 3 bases at V and 4 bases at J, with 12 bases in the middle. DNA for the CDR3: TGTGCCAGCAGTTTCGGGGGCATGGGCTATGGCTACACCTTC. Its protein is CASSFGGMGYGYTF.

The V and J genes are TRBV18 and TRBJ2-7; TRBD2 might be the D (6 bases). Germline lookup yields CDR1 KGHSH and CDR2 LQKENI. V shed 5 bases and J shed 4 bases, with 30 bases lying between them. The CDR3 extends over 19 amino acids. DNA of the CDR3: TGTGCCAGCTCAGTAACCGCGGGCCGTGGGGGGTACTTCAGGTACGAGCAGTACTTC. It yields the protein CASSVTAGRGGYFRYEQYF.

The chain employs TRBV29-1 and TRBJ1-1; D not resolved. The germline V gene encodes CDR1 SQVTM and CDR2 ANQGSEA. The CDR3 consists of 14 residues. Trimming took 2 bases from V and 6 from J, leaving 16 bases between them. In DNA form, the CDR3 reads TGCAGCGTTGAATTAGTAAGGGTTAAGGCTGAAGCTTTCTTT. Protein product: CSVELVRVKAEAFF.

The rearrangement joins TRBV29-1 to TRBJ2-7, with a weak D call TRBD1 (5 bases). Germline V gene lookup returns CDR1 SQVTM and CDR2 ANQGSEA. The CDR3 has 12 amino acids. The germline V and J ends were trimmed by 5 bases and 4 bases, with 12 bases remaining between them. The CDR3 nucleotides read TGCAGCGTTTTGACAGATTCTTACGAGCAGTACTTC. Its protein is CSVLTDSYEQYF.

The chain's CDR3 is CASSTGANNEQFF. In DNA form, the CDR3 reads TGTGCCAGCAGTACTGGGGCGAACAATGAGCAGTTCTTC. This chain joins TRBV6-5 and TRBJ2-1, with D tentatively TRBD1 (5 bases). The CDR3 is 13 amino acids. Germline V gene sequence: CDR1 MNHEY, CDR2 SVGAGI. The V end lost 5 bases, the J end lost 5 bases, and 10 bases lay between the germline ends.

The genes are TRBV28 and TRBJ1-5; TRBD1 is a possible D gene (6 bases). Germline CDR1 MDHEN, CDR2 SYDVKM. The CDR3 length is 14 residues. With 6 bases removed from V and 1 base from J, the gap between germline ends came to 10 bases. CDR3 region: CASSRTVSNQPQHF. The CDR3 bases are TGTGCCAGCAGCAGGACAGTAAGCAATCAGCCCCAGCATTTT.

The chain links TRBV2 to TRBJ2-7; 11 bases are shared with TRBD2. The CDR3 loop spans 15 amino acids. Per germline, CDR1 SNHLY and CDR2 FYNNEI. V trimming: 5 bases; J trimming: 0 bases; junction bases outside the gene matches: 3. CDR3 in amino acids: CASSPSGRNSYEQYF. Written as DNA, the CDR3 is TGTGCCAGCAGTCCTAGCGGGAGGAACTCCTACGAGCAGTACTTC. Full variable domain (rest looked up from reference TRBV2 and TRBJ2-7): EPEVTQTPSHQVTQMGQEVILRCVPISNHLYFYWYRQILGQKVEFLVSFYNNEISEKSEIFDDQFSVERPDGSNFTLKIRSTKLEDSAMYFCASSPSGRNSYEQYFGPGTRLTVT.

V gene TRBV9 combines with J gene TRBJ2-7; 7 bases are a match to TRBD1. V shed 4 bases and J 2 bases; nucleotides not matched to a gene: 9. Germline lookup yields CDR1 SGDLS and CDR2 YYNGEE. This CDR3 spans 15 amino acids. DNA of the CDR3: TGTGCCAGCAGCCGCCGACAGGGATCAGCCTACGAGCAGTACTTC. Its translation: CASSRRQGSAYEQYF.

CDR3 DNA sequence: TGCAGTGCTAGCGGTAGCGGGAACTCCTACAATGAGCAGTTCTTC. Its protein is CSASGSGNSYNEQFF. The chain combines TRBV20-1 with TRBJ2-1, with 8 bases matching TRBD2. Germline trimming cut 3 bases from V and 0 bases from J; bases unmatched to any gene: 4. The CDR3 extends over 15 amino acids. CDR1 and CDR2 from the germline V gene are DFQATT and SNEGSKA (reference sequence).

V gene TRBV13 combines with J gene TRBJ1-1; unclear D gene. Trimming removed 3 bases at V and 3 bases at J, with 5 bases between. Germline assignment: CDR1 PRHDT and CDR2 FYEKMQ (reference sequence). This CDR3 is 12 amino acids long. The CDR3 is CASSFKYTEAFF. DNA of the CDR3: TGTGCCAGCAGCTTTAAGTACACTGAAGCTTTCTTT. The variable domain in full, completed from reference TRBV13 and TRBJ1-1, reads AAGVIQSPRHLIKEKRETATLKCYPIPRHDTVYWYQQGPGQDPQFLISFYEKMQSDKGSIPDRFSAQQFSDYHSELNMSSLELGDSALYFCASSFKYTEAFFGQGTRLTVV.

The chain carries TRBV9 and TRBJ2-1; 8 nucleotides match TRBD1. CDR3 length: 14 amino acids. V was pared by 3 bases and J by 6 bases, with 5 bases of the junction left unmatched. The germline CDR1 and CDR2 sequences are SGDLS and YYNGEE. The CDR3 region is CASSAHRGTNEQFF. The CDR3 DNA sequence: TGTGCCAGCAGCGCCCACAGGGGGACCAATGAGCAGTTCTTC.

The chain couples TRBV29-1 to TRBJ2-1; TRBD2 agrees at 8 bases. CDR3 length equals 14 residues. Germline V gene data show CDR1 as SQVTM and CDR2 as ANQGSEA. V was clipped by 1 base and J by 4 bases; unmatched bases: 3. CDR3 sequence reads: CSVEGLAPYNEQFF. In DNA form, the CDR3 reads TGCAGCGTTGAAGGACTAGCGCCTTACAATGAGCAGTTCTTC.

As regards this clonotype: With a much larger clone just one base away, this may be a read error. This chain connects TRBV12-3 or TRBV12-4 to TRBJ2-1; unclear D gene. The CDR3 is 13 residues long. The V end was cut by 2 bases, the J end by 0 bases, with 2 bases between. CDR3: CASSLFSYNEQFF. Here the CDR3 DNA reads TGTGCCAGCAGTTTATTCTCCTACAATGAGCAGTTCTTC.

The CDR3 here is CASSFSAGDRGYEQYF. The CDR3 DNA follows: TGTGCCAGCAGTTTCTCCGCCGGGGACAGGGGTTACGAGCAGTACTTC. The chain recombines TRBV27 with TRBJ2-7, with 10 bases fitting TRBD1. The ends lost 3 bases at V and 4 bases at J; junction bases unmatched: 9. Germline V CDR1 and CDR2: MNHEY, SMNVEV (reference sequence). CDR3 length: 16 residues.

CDR3 bases: TGTGCCAGCAGCCCCTGGGGCAGGGCTAACTATGGCTACACCTTC. Translated, it gives CASSPWGRANYGYTF. The J gene is TRBJ1-2, the V gene TRBV3-1; perhaps TRBD1 as D (5 bases). The CDR3 runs 15 residues. V was cut by 4 bases and J by 0 bases, with 12 bases left in between. Germline-derived CDR1 and CDR2 are LGHDT and YNNKEL (reference sequence).

The chain recombines TRBV7-2 with TRBJ2-7; no clear D gene. The germline CDR1 and CDR2 sequences are SGHTA and FQGNSA. V dropped 5 bases and J dropped 1 base, with 15 bases sitting between them. The CDR3 loop spans 15 amino acids. This CDR3 reads CASSQRRVGSYEQYF. The DNA of the CDR3 is TGTGCCAGCAGCCAAAGAAGGGTAGGGTCCTACGAGCAGTACTTC.

The rearrangement joins TRBV6-5 to TRBJ1-5; D gene ambiguous. Deletions cut 11 bases from V and 5 bases from J, with 7 bases between. Germline-derived CDR1 and CDR2 are MNHEY and SVGAGI. This CDR3 contains 10 residues. The CDR3, as DNA: TGTGCCGCCAACTATCAGCCCCAGCATTTT. Residues: CAANYQPQHF.

V is TRBV9 and J is TRBJ1-1, with D maybe TRBD1 (5 bases). Germline V lookup: CDR1 SGDLS, CDR2 YYNGEE. The CDR3 covers 15 residues. V lost 0 bases to trimming and J lost 0 bases, with 9 bases between them. The CDR3 loop reads CASSVDGTVNTEAFF. Written as DNA, the CDR3 is TGTGCCAGCAGCGTAGATGGGACGGTGAACACTGAAGCTTTCTTT.

This sequence joins TRBV7-9 and TRBJ2-7, with D unresolved. This CDR3 comprises 11 residues. From germline, CDR1 is SEHNR and CDR2 FQNEAQ (reference sequence). V dropped 5 bases and J dropped 2 bases, with 4 bases sitting between them. The CDR3 bases are TGTGCCAGCAGCGATCCCTACGAGCAGTACTTC. Protein sequence: CASSDPYEQYF.

The chain uses TRBV29-1 and TRBJ1-2, with 7 bases identical to TRBD1. The CDR3 extends over 17 amino acids. The V gene's germline CDR1 is SQVTM and CDR2 ANQGSEA. Trimming took 3 bases from V and 4 from J; bases not matched to a gene: 17. CDR3 sequence: CSVDEGAHTTASYGYTF. CDR3 DNA: TGCAGCGTTGACGAGGGGGCCCACACGACAGCCTCCTATGGCTACACCTTC.

The rearrangement links TRBV3-1 to TRBJ2-1, with no clear D. The CDR3 runs to 11 residues. Germline V CDR1 and CDR2: LGHDT, YNNKEL (reference sequence). V lost 0 bases and J lost 10, with 4 bases in between. The CDR3 coding sequence is TGTGCCAGCAGCCAAGATACCGAGCAGTTCTTC. Residues: CASSQDTEQFF.

The CDR3 here is CASSLNALGTQYF. The CDR3, as DNA: TGTGCCAGCAGCTTAAACGCCCTGGGTACGCAGTATTTT. The chain is built from TRBV7-3 and TRBJ2-3; D is unresolved. CDR3 size: 13 residues. Germline V CDR1 and CDR2: SGHTA, FQGTGA. V lost 1 base and J 8 bases, leaving 10 bases between the germline ends. The variable domain in full, completed from reference TRBV7-3 and TRBJ2-3, reads GAGVSQTPSNKVTEKGKYVELRCDPISGHTALYWYRQSLGQGPEFLIYFQGTGAADDSGLPNDRFFAVRPEGSVSTLKIQRTERGDSAVYLCASSLNALGTQYFGPGTRLTVL.

The rearrangement links TRBV28 to TRBJ1-2, with a weak D call TRBD1 (5 bases). Germline V CDR1 and CDR2: MDHEN, SYDVKM. CDR3 length: 15 residues. The V end lost 6 bases, the J end lost 7 bases, and 21 bases lay between the germline ends. The CDR3 sequence: CASRPGQGTGFGYTF. Written as DNA, the CDR3 is TGTGCCAGCAGACCCGGACAAGGGACGGGGTTTGGCTACACCTTC.

The rearrangement joins TRBV6-5 to TRBJ2-1; the D is unclear. This CDR3 has 13 residues. Between the trimmed V and J ends, which lost 5 bases and 8 bases, there was a span of 13 bases. The germline CDR1 and CDR2 sequences are MNHEY and SVGAGI. The CDR3 loop is CASSTLDTDEQFF. In DNA form, the CDR3 reads TGTGCCAGCAGTACTCTCGACACCGATGAGCAGTTCTTC.